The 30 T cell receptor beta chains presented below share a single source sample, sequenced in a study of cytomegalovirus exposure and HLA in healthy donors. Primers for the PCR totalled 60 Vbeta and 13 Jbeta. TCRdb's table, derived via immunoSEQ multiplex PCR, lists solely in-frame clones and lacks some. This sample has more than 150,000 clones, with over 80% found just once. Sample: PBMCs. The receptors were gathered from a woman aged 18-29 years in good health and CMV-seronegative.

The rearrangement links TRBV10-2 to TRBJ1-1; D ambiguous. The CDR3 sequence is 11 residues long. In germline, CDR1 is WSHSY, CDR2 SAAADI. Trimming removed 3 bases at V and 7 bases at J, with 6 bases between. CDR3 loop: CASSDRGEAFF. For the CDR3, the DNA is TGCGCCAGCAGTGATCGGGGTGAAGCTTTCTTT.

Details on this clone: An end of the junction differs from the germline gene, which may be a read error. Here the CDR3 DNA reads TGCGCCAGCAGCCAAAAGTGGCAGATCCACCGGGGAGCTGTTTTT. It yields the protein CASSQKWQIHRGAVF. The chain is built from TRBV4-1 and TRBJ2-2; D might be TRBD2 (5 bases). The CDR3 is 15 residues long. Germline V CDR1 and CDR2: MGHRA, YSYEKL.

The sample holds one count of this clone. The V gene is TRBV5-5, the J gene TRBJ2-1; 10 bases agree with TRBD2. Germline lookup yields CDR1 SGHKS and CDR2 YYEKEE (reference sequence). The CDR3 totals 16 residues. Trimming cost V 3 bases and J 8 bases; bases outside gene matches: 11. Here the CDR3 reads CASSWRAGGPIDEQFF. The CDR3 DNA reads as TGTGCCAGCAGCTGGCGAGCGGGGGGGCCGATCGATGAGCAGTTCTTC.

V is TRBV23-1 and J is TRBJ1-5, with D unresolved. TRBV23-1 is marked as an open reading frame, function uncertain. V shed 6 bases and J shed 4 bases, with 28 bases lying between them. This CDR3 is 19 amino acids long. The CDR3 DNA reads TGCGCCAGCAGCCACCAAGGGCGGGCTACTGTGAGCTTGAATCAGCCCCAGCATTTT. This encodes CASSHQGRATVSLNQPQHF.

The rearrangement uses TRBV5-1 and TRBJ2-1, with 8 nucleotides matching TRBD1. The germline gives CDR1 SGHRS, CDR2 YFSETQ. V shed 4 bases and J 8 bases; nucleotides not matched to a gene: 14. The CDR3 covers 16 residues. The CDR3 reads CASSPWDRLISDEQFF. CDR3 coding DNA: TGCGCCAGCAGCCCATGGGACAGGTTGATCAGCGATGAGCAGTTCTTC.

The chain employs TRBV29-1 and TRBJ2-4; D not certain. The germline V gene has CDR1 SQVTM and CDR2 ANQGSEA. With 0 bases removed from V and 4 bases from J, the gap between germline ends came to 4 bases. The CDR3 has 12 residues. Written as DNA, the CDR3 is TGCAGCGTTGAAGACAGGAAAAACATTCAGTACTTC. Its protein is CSVEDRKNIQYF.

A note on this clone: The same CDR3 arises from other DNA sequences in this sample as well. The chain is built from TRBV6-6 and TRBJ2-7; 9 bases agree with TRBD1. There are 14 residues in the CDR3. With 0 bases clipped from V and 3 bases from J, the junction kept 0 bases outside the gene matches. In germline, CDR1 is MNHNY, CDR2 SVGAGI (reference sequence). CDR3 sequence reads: CASSYSTGGYEQYF. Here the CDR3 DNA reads TGTGCCAGCAGTTACTCGACAGGGGGCTACGAGCAGTACTTC.

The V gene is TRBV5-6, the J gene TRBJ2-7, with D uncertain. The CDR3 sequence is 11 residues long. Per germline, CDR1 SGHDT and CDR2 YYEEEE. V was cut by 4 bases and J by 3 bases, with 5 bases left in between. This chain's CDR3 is CASSVSYEQYF. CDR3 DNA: TGTGCCAGCAGCGTGAGCTACGAGCAGTACTTC.

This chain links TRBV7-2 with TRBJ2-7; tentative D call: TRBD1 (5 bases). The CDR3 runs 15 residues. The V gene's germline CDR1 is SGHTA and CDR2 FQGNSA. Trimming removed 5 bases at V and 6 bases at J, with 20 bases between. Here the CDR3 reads CASSLRTRAHGEQYF. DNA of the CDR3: TGTGCCAGCAGCCTCAGGACCAGGGCACATGGCGAGCAGTACTTC.

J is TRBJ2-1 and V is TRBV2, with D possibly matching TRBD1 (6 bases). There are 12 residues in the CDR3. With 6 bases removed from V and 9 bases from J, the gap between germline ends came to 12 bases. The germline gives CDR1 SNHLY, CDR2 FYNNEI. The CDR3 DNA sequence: TGTGCCAGCAGACCAGAGGACAGTGAGCAGTTCTTC. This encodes CASRPEDSEQFF.

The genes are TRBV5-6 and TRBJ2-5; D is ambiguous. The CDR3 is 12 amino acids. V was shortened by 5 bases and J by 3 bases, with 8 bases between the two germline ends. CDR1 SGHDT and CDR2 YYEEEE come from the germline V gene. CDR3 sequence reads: CASSYPKETQYF. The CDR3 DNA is TGTGCCAGCAGTTATCCTAAAGAGACCCAGTACTTC.

Here the CDR3 DNA reads TGCAGCACCTTAGAGCGGGGGGGCGGAAATGAGCAGTTCTTC. Its protein product is CSTLERGGGNEQFF. V usage is TRBV29-1 and J usage is TRBJ2-1; 10 nucleotides agree with TRBD2. The CDR3 totals 14 residues. V dropped 8 bases and J dropped 7; count of bases not matched to a gene: 11. CDR1 is SQVTM and CDR2 is ANQGSEA in the germline V gene.

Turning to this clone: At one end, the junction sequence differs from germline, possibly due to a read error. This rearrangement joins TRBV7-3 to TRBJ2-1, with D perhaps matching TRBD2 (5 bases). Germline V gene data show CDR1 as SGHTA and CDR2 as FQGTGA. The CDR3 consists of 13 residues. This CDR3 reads CASSFLPTGELFF. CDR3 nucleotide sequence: TGTGCCAGCAGCTTTCTTCCCACCGGGGAGCTGTTCTTC.

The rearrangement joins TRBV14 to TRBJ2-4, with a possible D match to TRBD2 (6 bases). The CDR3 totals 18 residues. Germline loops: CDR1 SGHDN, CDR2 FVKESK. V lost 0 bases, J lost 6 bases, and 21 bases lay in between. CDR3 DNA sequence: TGTGCCAGCAGCCAAGAGTTGTCGGGATTGGGAGGAGGAAACATTCAGTACTTC. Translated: CASSQELSGLGGGNIQYF.

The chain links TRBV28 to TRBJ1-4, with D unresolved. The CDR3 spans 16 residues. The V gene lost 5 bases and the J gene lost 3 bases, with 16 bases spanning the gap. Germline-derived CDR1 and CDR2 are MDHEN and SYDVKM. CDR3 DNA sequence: TGTGCCAGCAGTCCCGTGGGCCAAGAATCTAATGAAAAACTGTTTTTT. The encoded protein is CASSPVGQESNEKLFF.

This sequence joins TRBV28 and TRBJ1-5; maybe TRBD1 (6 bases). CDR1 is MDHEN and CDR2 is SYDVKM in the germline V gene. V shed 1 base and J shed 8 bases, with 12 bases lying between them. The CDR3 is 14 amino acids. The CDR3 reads CASSLLGEGEPQHF. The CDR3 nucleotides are TGTGCCAGCAGTTTATTGGGGGAGGGGGAGCCCCAGCATTTT.

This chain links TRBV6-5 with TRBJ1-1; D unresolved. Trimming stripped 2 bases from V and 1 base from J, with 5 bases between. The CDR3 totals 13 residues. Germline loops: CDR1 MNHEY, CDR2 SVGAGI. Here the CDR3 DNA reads TGTGCCAGCAGTTACCCAGAGAACACTGAAGCTTTCTTT. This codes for CASSYPENTEAFF.

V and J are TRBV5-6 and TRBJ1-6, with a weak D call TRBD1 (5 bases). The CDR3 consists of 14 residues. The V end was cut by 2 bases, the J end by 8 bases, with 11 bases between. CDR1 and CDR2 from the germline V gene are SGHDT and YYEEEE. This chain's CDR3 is CASSFRVSDSPLHF. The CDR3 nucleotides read TGTGCCAGCAGCTTCAGGGTTTCGGATTCACCCCTCCACTTT.

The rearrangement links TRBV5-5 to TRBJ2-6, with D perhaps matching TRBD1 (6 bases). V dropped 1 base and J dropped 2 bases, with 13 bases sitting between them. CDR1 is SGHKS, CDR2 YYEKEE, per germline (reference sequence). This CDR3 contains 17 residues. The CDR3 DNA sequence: TGTGCCAGCAGCTTGAGCACAGGGCAGACTGGGGCCAACGTCCTGACTTTC. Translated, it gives CASSLSTGQTGANVLTF.

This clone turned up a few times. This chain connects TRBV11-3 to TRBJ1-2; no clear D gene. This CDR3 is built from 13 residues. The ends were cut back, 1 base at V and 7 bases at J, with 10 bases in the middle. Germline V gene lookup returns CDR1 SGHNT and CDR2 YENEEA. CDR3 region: CASSLGFNGGYTF. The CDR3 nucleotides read TGTGCCAGCAGCTTAGGTTTCAACGGTGGCTACACCTTC.

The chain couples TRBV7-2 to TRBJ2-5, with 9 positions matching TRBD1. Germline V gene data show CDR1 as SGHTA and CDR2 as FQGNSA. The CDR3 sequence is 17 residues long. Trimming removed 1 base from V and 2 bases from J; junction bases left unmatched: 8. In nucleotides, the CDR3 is TGTGCCAGCAGCTTAGTCGGGACAGGGCCCTCGCAAGAGACCCAGTACTTC. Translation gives CASSLVGTGPSQETQYF.

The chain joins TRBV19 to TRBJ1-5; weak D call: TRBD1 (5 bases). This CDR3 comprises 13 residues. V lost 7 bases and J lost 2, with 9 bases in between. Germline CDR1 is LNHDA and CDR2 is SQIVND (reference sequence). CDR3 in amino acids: CASTWGGNQPQHF. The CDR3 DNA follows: TGTGCCAGTACTTGGGGGGGCAATCAGCCCCAGCATTTT.

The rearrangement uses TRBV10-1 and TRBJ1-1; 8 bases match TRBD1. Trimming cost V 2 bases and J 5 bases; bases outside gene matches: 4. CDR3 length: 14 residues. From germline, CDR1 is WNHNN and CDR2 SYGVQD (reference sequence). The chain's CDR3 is CASSENQGATEAFF. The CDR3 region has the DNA TGCGCCAGCAGTGAGAACCAGGGGGCGACTGAAGCTTTCTTT.

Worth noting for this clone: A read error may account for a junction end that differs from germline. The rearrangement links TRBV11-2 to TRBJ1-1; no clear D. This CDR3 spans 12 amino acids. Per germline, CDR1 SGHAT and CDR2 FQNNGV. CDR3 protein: CASSLNGREASF. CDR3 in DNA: TGTGCCAGCAGCTTAAACGGACGGGAAGCTTCCTTT.

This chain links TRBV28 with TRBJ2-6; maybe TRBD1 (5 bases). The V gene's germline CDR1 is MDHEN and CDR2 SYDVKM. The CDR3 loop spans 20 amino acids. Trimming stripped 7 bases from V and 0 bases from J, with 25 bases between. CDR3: CASTTALGQGTFSGANVLTF. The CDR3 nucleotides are TGTGCCAGCACCACCGCCCTTGGGCAGGGTACTTTCTCTGGGGCCAACGTCCTGACTTTC.

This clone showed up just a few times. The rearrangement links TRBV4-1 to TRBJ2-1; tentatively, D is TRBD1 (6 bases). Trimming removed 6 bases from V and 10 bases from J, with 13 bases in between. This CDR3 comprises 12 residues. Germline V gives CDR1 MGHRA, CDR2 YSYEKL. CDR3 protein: CASSRQDGEQFF. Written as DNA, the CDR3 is TGCGCCAGCAGTCGACAGGACGGGGAGCAGTTCTTC.

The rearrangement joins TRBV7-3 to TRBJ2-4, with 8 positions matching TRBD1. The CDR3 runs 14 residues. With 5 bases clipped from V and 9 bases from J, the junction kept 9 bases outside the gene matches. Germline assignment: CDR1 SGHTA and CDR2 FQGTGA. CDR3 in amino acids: CASSRQGRGGIQYF. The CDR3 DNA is TGTGCCAGCAGCCGACAGGGGCGAGGGGGCATTCAGTACTTC. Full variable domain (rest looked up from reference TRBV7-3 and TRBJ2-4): GAGVSQTPSNKVTEKGKYVELRCDPISGHTALYWYRQSLGQGPEFLIYFQGTGAADDSGLPNDRFFAVRPEGSVSTLKIQRTERGDSAVYLCASSRQGRGGIQYFGAGTRLSVL.

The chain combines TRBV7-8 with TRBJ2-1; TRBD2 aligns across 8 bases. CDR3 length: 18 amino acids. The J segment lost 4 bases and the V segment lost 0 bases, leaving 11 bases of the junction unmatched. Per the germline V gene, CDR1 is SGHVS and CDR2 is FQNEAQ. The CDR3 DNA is TGTGCCAGCAGCTTAGCTCTACTAGCGGCAACGATTTACAATGAGCAGTTCTTC. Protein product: CASSLALLAATIYNEQFF.

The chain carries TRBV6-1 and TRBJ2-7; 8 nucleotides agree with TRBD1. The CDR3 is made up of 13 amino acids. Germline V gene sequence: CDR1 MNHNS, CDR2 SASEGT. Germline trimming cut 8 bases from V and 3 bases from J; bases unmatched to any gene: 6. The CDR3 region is CASARQGHYEQYF. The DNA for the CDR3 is TGTGCCAGCGCCCGACAGGGGCACTACGAGCAGTACTTC.

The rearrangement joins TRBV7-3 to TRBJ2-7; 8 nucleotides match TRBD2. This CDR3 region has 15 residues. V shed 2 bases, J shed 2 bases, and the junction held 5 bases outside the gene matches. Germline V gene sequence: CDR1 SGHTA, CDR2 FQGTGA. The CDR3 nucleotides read TGTGCCAGCAGCTTAGGCGGGGGGCATCCCTACGAGCAGTACTTC. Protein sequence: CASSLGGGHPYEQYF.